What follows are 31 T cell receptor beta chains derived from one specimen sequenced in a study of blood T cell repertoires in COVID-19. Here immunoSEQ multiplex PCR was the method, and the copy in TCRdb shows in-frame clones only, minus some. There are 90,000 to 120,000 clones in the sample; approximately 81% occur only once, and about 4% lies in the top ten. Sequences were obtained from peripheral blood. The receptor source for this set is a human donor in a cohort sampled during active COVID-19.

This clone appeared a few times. In DNA, the CDR3 is TGTGCCAGCAGCCCGCGTGAGGGGGCGAGCGAGCAGTACGTC. The encoded protein is CASSPREGASEQYV. This chain connects TRBV7-9 to TRBJ2-7; 7 bases are shared with TRBD1. The trim removed 5 bases at V and 6 bases at J, leaving 10 bases unmatched. The CDR3 totals 14 residues. Germline loops: CDR1 SEHNR, CDR2 FQNEAQ (reference sequence).

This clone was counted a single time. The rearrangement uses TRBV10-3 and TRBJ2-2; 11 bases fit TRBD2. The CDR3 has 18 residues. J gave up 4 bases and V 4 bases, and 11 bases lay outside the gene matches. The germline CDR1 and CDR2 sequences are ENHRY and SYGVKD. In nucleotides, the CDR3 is TGTGCCATCAGTGGTGCCCCCCTAGCGGGAGGATTCACCGGGGAGCTGTTTTTT. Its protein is CAISGAPLAGGFTGELFF.

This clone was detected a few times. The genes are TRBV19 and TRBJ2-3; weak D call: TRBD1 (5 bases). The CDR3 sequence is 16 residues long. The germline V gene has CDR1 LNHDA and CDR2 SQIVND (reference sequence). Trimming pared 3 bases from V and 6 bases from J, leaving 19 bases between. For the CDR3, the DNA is TGTGCCAGTAGTATTAAGACAGCCATAACGGCGGATACGCAGTATTTT. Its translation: CASSIKTAITADTQYF.

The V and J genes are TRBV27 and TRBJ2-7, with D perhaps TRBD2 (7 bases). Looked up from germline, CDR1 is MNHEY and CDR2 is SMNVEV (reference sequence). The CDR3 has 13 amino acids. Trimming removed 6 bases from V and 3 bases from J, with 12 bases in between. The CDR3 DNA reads TGTGCCAGCAGCGGGGGGCTAAACTACGAGCAGTACTTC. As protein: CASSGGLNYEQYF.

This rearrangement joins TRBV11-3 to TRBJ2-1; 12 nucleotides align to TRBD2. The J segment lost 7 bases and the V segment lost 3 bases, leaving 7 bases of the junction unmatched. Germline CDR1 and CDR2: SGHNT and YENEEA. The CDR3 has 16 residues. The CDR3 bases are TGTGCCAGCAGCTTTGCCGGGACTAGCGGGTATAATGAGCAGTTCTTC. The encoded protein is CASSFAGTSGYNEQFF.

The CDR3 here is CASSLGLDGEQFF. The CDR3 bases are TGTGCCAGCAGCTTAGGTCTAGATGGTGAGCAGTTCTTC. The V and J genes are TRBV7-3 and TRBJ2-1, with unresolved D. The germline V gene has CDR1 SGHTA and CDR2 FQGTGA. This CDR3 has 13 residues. V was trimmed by 2 bases and J by 9 bases, leaving 11 bases between them.

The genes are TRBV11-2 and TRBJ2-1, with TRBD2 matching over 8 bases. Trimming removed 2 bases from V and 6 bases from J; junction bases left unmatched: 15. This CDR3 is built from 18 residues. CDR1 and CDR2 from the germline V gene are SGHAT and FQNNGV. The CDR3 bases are TGTGCCAGCAGCTTACCCCCCTCATCGGGAGGGCCGGGCAATGAGCAGTTCTTC. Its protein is CASSLPPSSGGPGNEQFF.

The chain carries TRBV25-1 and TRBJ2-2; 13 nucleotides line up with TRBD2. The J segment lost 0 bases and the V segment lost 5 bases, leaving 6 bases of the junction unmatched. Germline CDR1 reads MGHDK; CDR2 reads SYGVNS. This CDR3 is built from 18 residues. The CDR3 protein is CASSLRTSGRTNTGELFF. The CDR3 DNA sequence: TGTGCCAGCAGTCTCCGGACTAGCGGGAGAACGAACACCGGGGAGCTGTTTTTT.

The chain's CDR3 is CATSREQWSEQYV. The CDR3, as DNA: TGTGCCACCAGCAGAGAACAGTGGTCCGAGCAGTACGTC. J is TRBJ2-7 and V is TRBV15, with unresolved D. This CDR3 comprises 13 residues. V dropped 0 bases and J dropped 6 bases, with 9 bases sitting between them. Germline CDR1 LNHNV, CDR2 YYDKDF (reference sequence).

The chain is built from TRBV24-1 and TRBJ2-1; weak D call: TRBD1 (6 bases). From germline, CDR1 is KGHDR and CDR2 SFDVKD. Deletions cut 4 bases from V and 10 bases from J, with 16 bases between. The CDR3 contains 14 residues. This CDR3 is CATSDTRQAYEQFF. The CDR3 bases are TGTGCCACCAGTGACACACGACAGGCATACGAGCAGTTCTTC.

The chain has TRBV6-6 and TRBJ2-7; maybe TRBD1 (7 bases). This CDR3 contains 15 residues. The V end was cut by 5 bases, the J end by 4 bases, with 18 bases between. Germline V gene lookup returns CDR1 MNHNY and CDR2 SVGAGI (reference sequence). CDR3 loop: CASSHKQGGVYEQYV. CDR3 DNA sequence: TGTGCCAGCAGTCACAAGCAGGGGGGTGTATACGAGCAGTACGTC.

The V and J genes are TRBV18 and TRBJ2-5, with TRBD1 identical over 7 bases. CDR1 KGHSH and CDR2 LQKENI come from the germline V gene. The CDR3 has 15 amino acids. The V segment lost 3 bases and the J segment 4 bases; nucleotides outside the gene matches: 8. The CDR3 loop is CASSPETGIGETQYF. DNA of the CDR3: TGTGCCAGCTCACCTGAGACAGGGATCGGAGAGACCCAGTACTTC.

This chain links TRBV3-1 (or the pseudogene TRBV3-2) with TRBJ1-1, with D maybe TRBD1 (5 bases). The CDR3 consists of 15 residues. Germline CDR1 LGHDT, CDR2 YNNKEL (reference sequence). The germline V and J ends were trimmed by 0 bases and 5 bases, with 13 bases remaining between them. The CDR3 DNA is TGTGCCAGCAGCCAAGACAGGGCCCTTTGGACTGAAGCTTTCTTT. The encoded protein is CASSQDRALWTEAFF.

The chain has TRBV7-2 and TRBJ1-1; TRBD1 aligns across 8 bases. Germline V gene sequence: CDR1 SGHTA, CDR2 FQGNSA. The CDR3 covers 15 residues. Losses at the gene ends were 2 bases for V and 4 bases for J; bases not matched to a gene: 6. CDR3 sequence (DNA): TGTGCCAGCAGCTTAATGGACAGGGCGAGCACTGAAGCTTTCTTT. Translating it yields CASSLMDRASTEAFF.

The CDR3 DNA reads as TGTGCCAGCGGAATGGGCAGGGGGCCAACTAATGAAAAACTGTTTTTT. Encoded protein: CASGMGRGPTNEKLFF. The chain employs TRBV7-2 and TRBJ1-4, with 8 bases matching TRBD1. CDR1 SGHTA and CDR2 FQGNSA come from the germline V gene. The CDR3 has 16 residues. J gave up 0 bases and V 8 bases, and 8 bases lay outside the gene matches.

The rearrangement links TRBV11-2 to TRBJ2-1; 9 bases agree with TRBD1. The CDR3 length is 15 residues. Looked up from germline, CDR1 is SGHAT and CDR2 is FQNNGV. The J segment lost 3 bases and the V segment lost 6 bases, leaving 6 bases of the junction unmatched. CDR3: CASRPTGGVYNEQFF. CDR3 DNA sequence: TGTGCCAGCAGGCCGACAGGGGGAGTCTACAATGAGCAGTTCTTC. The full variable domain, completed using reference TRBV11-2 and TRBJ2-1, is EAGVAQSPRYKIIEKRQSVAFWCNPISGHATLYWYQQILGQGPKLLIQFQNNGVVDDSQLPKDRFSAERLKGVDSTLKIQPAKLEDSAVYLCASRPTGGVYNEQFFGPGTRLTVL.

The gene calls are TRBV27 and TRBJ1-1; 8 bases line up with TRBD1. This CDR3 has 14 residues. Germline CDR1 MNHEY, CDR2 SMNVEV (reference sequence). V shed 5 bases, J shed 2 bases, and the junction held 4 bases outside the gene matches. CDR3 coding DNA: TGTGCCAGCAGTCCCGGACAGGGAAACACTGAAGCTTTCTTT. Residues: CASSPGQGNTEAFF.

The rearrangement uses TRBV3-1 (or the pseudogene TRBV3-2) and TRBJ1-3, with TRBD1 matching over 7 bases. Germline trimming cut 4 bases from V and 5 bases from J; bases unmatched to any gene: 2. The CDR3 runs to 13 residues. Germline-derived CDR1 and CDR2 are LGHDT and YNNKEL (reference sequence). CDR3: CASSPGQRNTIYF. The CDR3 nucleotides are TGTGCCAGCAGCCCGGGACAGAGAAACACCATATATTTT.

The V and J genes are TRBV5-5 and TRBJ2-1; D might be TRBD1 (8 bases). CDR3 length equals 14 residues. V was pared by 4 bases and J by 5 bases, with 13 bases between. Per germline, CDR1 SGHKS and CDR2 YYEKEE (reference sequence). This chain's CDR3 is CASSRQGTNNEQFF. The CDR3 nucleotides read TGTGCCAGCAGCAGACAGGGGACTAACAATGAGCAGTTCTTC.

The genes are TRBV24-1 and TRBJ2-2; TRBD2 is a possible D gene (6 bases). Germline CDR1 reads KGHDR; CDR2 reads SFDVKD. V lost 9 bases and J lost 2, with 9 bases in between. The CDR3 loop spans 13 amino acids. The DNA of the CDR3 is TGTGCCACCGAGCGGGTAAACACCGGGGAGCTGTTTTTT. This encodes CATERVNTGELFF.

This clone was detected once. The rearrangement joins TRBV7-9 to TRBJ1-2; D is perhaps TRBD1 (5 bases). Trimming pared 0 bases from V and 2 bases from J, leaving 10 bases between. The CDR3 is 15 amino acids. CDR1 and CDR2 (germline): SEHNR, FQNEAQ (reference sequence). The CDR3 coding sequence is TGTGCCAGCAGCTTAGCAGGACAAAAGAACTATGGCTACACCTTC. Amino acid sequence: CASSLAGQKNYGYTF.

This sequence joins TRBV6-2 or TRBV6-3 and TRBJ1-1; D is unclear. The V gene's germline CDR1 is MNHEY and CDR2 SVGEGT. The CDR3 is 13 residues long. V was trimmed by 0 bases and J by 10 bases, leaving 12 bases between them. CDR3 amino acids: CASSYSRGLRAFF. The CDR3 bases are TGTGCCAGCAGTTACTCGAGAGGGTTACGAGCTTTCTTT.

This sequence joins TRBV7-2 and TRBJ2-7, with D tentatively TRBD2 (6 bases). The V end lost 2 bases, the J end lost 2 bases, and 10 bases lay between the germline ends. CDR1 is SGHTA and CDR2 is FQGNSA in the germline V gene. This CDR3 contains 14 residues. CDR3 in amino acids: CASSLRSGAYEQYF. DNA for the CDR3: TGTGCCAGCAGCTTAAGGTCGGGGGCCTACGAGCAGTACTTC.

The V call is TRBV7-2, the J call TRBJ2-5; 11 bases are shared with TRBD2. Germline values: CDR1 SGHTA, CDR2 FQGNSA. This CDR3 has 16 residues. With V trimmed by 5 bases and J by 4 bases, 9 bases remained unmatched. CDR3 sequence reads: CASSDRTSGLLETQYF. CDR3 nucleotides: TGTGCCAGCAGCGATAGGACTAGCGGGTTATTAGAGACCCAGTACTTC.

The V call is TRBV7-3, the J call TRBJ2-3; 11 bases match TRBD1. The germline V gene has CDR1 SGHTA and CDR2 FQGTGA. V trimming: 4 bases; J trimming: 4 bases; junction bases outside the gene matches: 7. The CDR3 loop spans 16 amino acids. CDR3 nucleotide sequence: TGTGCCAGCAGCTATAGGGACAGGGGGAGTCCAGATACGCAGTATTTT. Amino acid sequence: CASSYRDRGSPDTQYF.

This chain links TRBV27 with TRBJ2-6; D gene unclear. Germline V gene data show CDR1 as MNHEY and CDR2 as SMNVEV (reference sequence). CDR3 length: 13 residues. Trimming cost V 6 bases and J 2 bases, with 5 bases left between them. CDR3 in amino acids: CASSPAGANVLTF. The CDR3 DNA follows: TGTGCCAGCAGCCCGGCTGGGGCCAACGTCCTGACTTTC. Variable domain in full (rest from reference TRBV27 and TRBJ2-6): EAQVTQNPRYLITVTGKKLTVTCSQNMNHEYMSWYRQDPGLGLRQIYYSMNVEVTDKGDVPEGYKVSRKEKRNFPLILESPSPNQTSLYFCASSPAGANVLTFGAGSRLTVL.

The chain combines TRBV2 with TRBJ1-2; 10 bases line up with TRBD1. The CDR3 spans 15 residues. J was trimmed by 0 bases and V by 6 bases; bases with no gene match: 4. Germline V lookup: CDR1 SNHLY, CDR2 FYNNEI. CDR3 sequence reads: CASSADRGANYGYTF. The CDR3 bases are TGTGCCAGCAGCGCGGACAGGGGGGCTAACTATGGCTACACCTTC.

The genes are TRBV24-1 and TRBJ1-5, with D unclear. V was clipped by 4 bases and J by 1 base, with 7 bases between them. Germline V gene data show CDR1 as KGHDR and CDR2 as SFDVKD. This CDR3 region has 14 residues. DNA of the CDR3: TGTGCCACCAGTGACTACGGGAGCAATCAGCCCCAGCATTTT. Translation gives CATSDYGSNQPQHF.

CDR3 amino acids: CAWSSSGQGEQYV. The DNA of the CDR3 is TGTGCCTGGAGTTCTAGCGGCCAGGGGGAGCAGTACGTC. The rearrangement uses TRBV30 and TRBJ2-7, with a possible D match to TRBD2 (7 bases). V was cut by 2 bases and J by 7 bases, with 15 bases left in between. Per germline, CDR1 GTSNPN and CDR2 SVGIG (reference sequence). The CDR3 is made up of 13 amino acids.

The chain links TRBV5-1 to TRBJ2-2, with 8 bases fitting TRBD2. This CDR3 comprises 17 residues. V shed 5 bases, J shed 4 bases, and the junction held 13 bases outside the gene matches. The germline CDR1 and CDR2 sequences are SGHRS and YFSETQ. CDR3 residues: CASSRTIAGGGTGELFF. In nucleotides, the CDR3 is TGCGCCAGCAGTCGGACGATTGCGGGAGGAGGCACCGGGGAGCTGTTTTTT.

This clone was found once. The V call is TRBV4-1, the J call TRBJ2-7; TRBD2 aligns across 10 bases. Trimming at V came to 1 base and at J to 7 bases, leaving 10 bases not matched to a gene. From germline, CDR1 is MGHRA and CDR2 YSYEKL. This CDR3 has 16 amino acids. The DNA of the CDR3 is TGCGCCAGCAGCCAAGGGATCCTAGCGGGAGTCGGTGAGCAGTACTTC. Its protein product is CASSQGILAGVGEQYF.